The T cell receptor beta chain under discussion was sequenced for a study of CD8 T cells in Susac syndrome. Broader study findings: The study acknowledged a relatively small number of individuals in its TCR sequencing and HLA analysis.

Germline CDR1 reads DFQATT; CDR2 reads SNEGSKA (reference sequence). Trimming took 4 bases from V and 4 from J, leaving 4 bases between them. The CDR3 is 11 residues long. The CD8+ and CD4+ T cells were negatively isolated, with the TEMRA cells enriched by FACS. When the RNA was reverse transcribed, random hexamers were used with an input of about 0.5 to 1 ug. Multiplex immunoSEQ PCR targeted 54 Vbeta and 13 Jbeta TCR beta segments. Each CDR3 protein gets one entry after TCRdb re-called the immunoSEQ multiplex PCR reads with MiXCR. The sample shows roughly 88,000 distinct CDR3 sequences, roughly 96% of them seen only once. With respect to this clonotype: Its matching antigen is unknown.

V gene TRBV20-1 combines with J gene TRBJ2-2; D is uncertain. The sequencing sample was made of CD8+ T cells from PBMCs. The TCR was taken from a human donor with Susac syndrome. CDR3 in amino acids: CSAILTGELFF. The CDR3 region has the DNA TGCAGTGCTATTCTCACCGGGGAGCTGTTTTTT.